What follows are 18 T cell receptor beta chains derived from one specimen sequenced in a study of T cells in Graves' hyperthyroidism and ophthalmopathy. Researchers amplified the TCR beta CDR3 regions from RNA transcripts. The HTBI primer set was used in a first-round RT-PCR of the TCR CDR3. TCRdb reanalysed the multiplex PCR reads using MiXCR and keeps one entry per CDR3 protein. The sample has under 550,000 distinct CDR3 sequences, 20% seen once. Material for sequencing was blood. These receptors came from a man in his forties or fifties with Graves' ophthalmopathy.

This clonotype came up a few times. The chain links TRBV5-6 to TRBJ1-6; a weak D match, TRBD1 (5 bases). CDR3 size: 15 residues. CDR1 and CDR2 from the germline V gene are SGHDT and YYEEEE. Between the trimmed V and J ends, which lost 2 bases and 7 bases, there was a span of 13 bases. In DNA, the CDR3 is TGTGCCAGCAGCTTATCCTCCGGGACCAATTCACCCCTCCACTTT. The encoded protein is CASSLSSGTNSPLHF.

This clonotype was detected ten times or more. V usage is TRBV5-1 and J usage is TRBJ1-1; D might be TRBD1 (5 bases). The CDR3 length is 16 residues. CDR1 and CDR2 (germline): SGHRS, YFSETQ. V lost 0 bases, J lost 3 bases, and 15 bases lay in between. The CDR3 spells CASSLVVTAVHTEAFF. CDR3 sequence (DNA): TGCGCCAGCAGCTTGGTAGTGACAGCGGTCCACACTGAAGCTTTCTTT. The full variable domain, its missing parts supplied by reference TRBV5-1 and TRBJ1-1, is KAGVTQTPRYLIKTRGQQVTLSCSPISGHRSVSWYQQTPGQGLQFLFEYFSETQRNKGNFPGRFSGRQFSNSRSEMNVSTLELGDSALYLCASSLVVTAVHTEAFFGQGTRLTVV.

This clonotype was counted between two and nine times. This rearrangement joins TRBV11-3 to TRBJ2-3, with a possible D match to TRBD2 (6 bases). The V end was cut by 5 bases, the J end by 5 bases, with 20 bases between. CDR3 length equals 16 residues. Looked up from germline, CDR1 is SGHNT and CDR2 is YENEEA. The CDR3 spells CASSPGVGDDRDTQYF. The CDR3 DNA reads as TGTGCCAGCAGCCCGGGGGTGGGGGACGACCGAGATACGCAGTATTTT.

About this clonotype itself: With a much larger clone just one base away, this may be a read error. The chain has TRBV15 and TRBJ1-5; D is unresolved. Trimming pared 4 bases from V and 1 base from J, leaving 17 bases between. CDR3 length: 17 amino acids. Looked up from germline, CDR1 is LNHNV and CDR2 is YYDKDF (reference sequence). CDR3 protein: CATSTAQSGPSNQPQHF. The CDR3 nucleotides are TGTGCCACCAGCACAGCCCAGTCCGGGCCAAGCAATCAGCCCCAGCATTTT.

This clonotype was counted many times. The rearrangement joins TRBV18 to TRBJ2-5, with 7 bases that match TRBD2. In germline, CDR1 is KGHSH, CDR2 LQKENI. After removal of 3 bases from V and 2 bases from J, the junction contained 12 bases not matched to a gene. This CDR3 is 17 amino acids long. The CDR3 nucleotides read TGTGCCAGCTCACCCGCTATCACTAGCGAGCTACAAGAGACCCAGTACTTC. It translates to CASSPAITSELQETQYF.

A few counts support this clonotype. This sequence joins TRBV12-3 or TRBV12-4 and TRBJ1-1; unclear D gene. The CDR3 is made up of 15 amino acids. V was cut by 5 bases and J by 4 bases, with 17 bases left in between. In DNA form, the CDR3 reads TGTGCCAGCAGTGAACTCCGGGCCAGGAGCACTGAAGCTTTCTTT. Translation gives CASSELRARSTEAFF.

The table lists this clonotype with many counts. CDR3 region: CASSLEVAGETQYF. The CDR3 DNA reads TGCGCCAGCAGCTTGGAAGTAGCGGGAGAGACCCAGTACTTC. This chain uses TRBV5-1 with TRBJ2-5; 7 positions agree with TRBD2. This CDR3 is 14 amino acids long. V was clipped by 0 bases and J by 4 bases; unmatched bases: 3. Germline V gives CDR1 SGHRS, CDR2 YFSETQ.

V is TRBV28 and J is TRBJ1-4; D may be TRBD1 (5 bases). The germline V gene encodes CDR1 MDHEN and CDR2 SYDVKM. The germline V and J ends were trimmed by 8 bases and 5 bases, with 18 bases remaining between them. This CDR3 has 15 residues. CDR3 sequence: CASLSFGTANEKLFF. CDR3 sequence (DNA): TGTGCCAGCTTATCCTTCGGGACGGCCAATGAAAAACTGTTTTTT.

This clonotype was observed many times. The chain joins TRBV11-1 to TRBJ2-5; the match to TRBD1 covers 8 bases. The CDR3 sequence is 15 residues long. The V gene end was trimmed by 6 bases and the J gene end by 5 bases; junction bases not matched to a gene: 11. Germline-derived CDR1 and CDR2 are SGHAT and FQDESV (reference sequence). CDR3 residues: CASRPTPGGWETQYF. The CDR3 bases are TGTGCCAGCAGGCCTACACCAGGGGGCTGGGAGACCCAGTACTTC.

This clonotype was counted many times. The chain employs TRBV3-1 and TRBJ2-7; perhaps D is TRBD1 or TRBD2 (5 bases each). Trimming removed 4 bases at V and 1 base at J, with 14 bases between. Germline CDR1 LGHDT, CDR2 YNNKEL (reference sequence). The CDR3 runs to 15 residues. CDR3 bases: TGTGCCAGCAGCCCGGGACCCACAACGTCCTACGAGCAGTACTTC. Translating it yields CASSPGPTTSYEQYF.

The sample holds many counts of this clonotype. The genes are TRBV3-1 and TRBJ1-4; possibly TRBD1 for D (5 bases). Germline V CDR1 and CDR2: LGHDT, YNNKEL (reference sequence). V was cut by 4 bases and J by 6 bases, with 15 bases left in between. The CDR3 spans 15 residues. CDR3 sequence (DNA): TGTGCCAGCAGCCCCACGGGGCTAGCGGATGAAAAACTGTTTTTT. Its protein product is CASSPTGLADEKLFF.

The chain joins TRBV20-1 to TRBJ1-1; D gene unclear. Germline assignment: CDR1 DFQATT and CDR2 SNEGSKA (reference sequence). V was pared by 6 bases and J by 2 bases, with 13 bases between. The CDR3 is 13 amino acids. The DNA for the CDR3 is TGCAGTGCCCCCTCAGGTGCCAACACTGAAGCTTTCTTT. It translates to CSAPSGANTEAFF.

In its sample, this clonotype was seen a few times. This rearrangement joins TRBV6-1 to TRBJ1-5; 8 nucleotides align to TRBD1. The CDR3 extends over 13 amino acids. V gave up 7 bases and J gave up 6 bases; unmatched junction bases: 5. Germline V gene sequence: CDR1 MNHNS, CDR2 SASEGT. The CDR3 protein is CASNRQGIQPQHF. The CDR3 DNA reads TGTGCCAGCAACCGACAGGGGATTCAGCCCCAGCATTTT.

This clonotype was counted between two and nine times. In nucleotides, the CDR3 is TGCGCCAGCAGCCAAGTTGTACTAGGCAATCAGCCCCAGCATTTT. Its translation: CASSQVVLGNQPQHF. The V call is TRBV4-1, the J call TRBJ1-5; D gene uncertain. This CDR3 comprises 15 residues. The germline V gene encodes CDR1 MGHRA and CDR2 YSYEKL. Trimming cost V 1 base and J 2 bases, with 9 bases left between them.

This clonotype has a count of ten or more. CDR3 DNA: TGTGCCAGCAGCCCAAGAATGCAGGGCACCGGGGAGCTGTTTTTT. As protein: CASSPRMQGTGELFF. This chain connects TRBV7-3 to TRBJ2-2; D may be TRBD1 (5 bases). The CDR3 is made up of 15 amino acids. V dropped 5 bases and J dropped 4 bases, with 14 bases sitting between them. In germline, CDR1 is SGHTA, CDR2 FQGTGA.

The rearrangement joins TRBV19 to TRBJ2-3, with 8 positions matching TRBD1. J was trimmed by 7 bases and V by 4 bases; bases with no gene match: 4. This CDR3 spans 13 amino acids. Germline lookup yields CDR1 LNHDA and CDR2 SQIVND (reference sequence). Here the CDR3 DNA reads TGTGCCAGTAGTAACCAGGGGGCTCATACGCAGTATTTT. Amino acid sequence: CASSNQGAHTQYF.

This clonotype was observed once. The chain has TRBV5-4 and TRBJ2-7; D unclear. Germline V CDR1 and CDR2: SGHNT, YYREEE (reference sequence). The V end lost 2 bases, the J end lost 7 bases, and 10 bases lay between the germline ends. The CDR3 totals 12 residues. In DNA form, the CDR3 reads TGTGCCAGCAGCTTTTCCAGAAGGGAGCAGTACTTC. Translated: CASSFSRREQYF.

V usage is TRBV9 and J usage is TRBJ2-3, with 11 bases aligning to TRBD2. Losses at the gene ends were 1 base for V and 5 bases for J; bases not matched to a gene: 12. Germline-derived CDR1 and CDR2 are SGDLS and YYNGEE. The CDR3 contains 18 residues. The CDR3 region is CASSVRGGTSGGVDTQYF. The CDR3 DNA reads as TGTGCCAGCAGCGTACGGGGCGGGACTAGCGGTGGTGTAGATACGCAGTATTTT. Using reference TRBV9 and TRBJ2-3 for the parts outside the CDR3, the full variable domain is DSGVTQTPKHLITATGQRVTLRCSPRSGDLSVYWYQQSLDQGLQFLIQYYNGEERAKGNILERFSAQQFPDLHSELNLSSLELGDSALYFCASSVRGGTSGGVDTQYFGPGTRLTVL.